This T cell receptor beta chain was sequenced for a study of Graves' ophthalmopathy and Graves' hyperthyroidism (dated by TCRdb to the late 2010s). A note on the overall study: Peripheral blood was collected at initial diagnosis, before any treatment. TCR beta repertoire signatures were used to distinguish Graves' ophthalmopathy from Graves' hyperthyroidism and to predict progression to ophthalmopathy. In total, 120 to 150 blood samples were TCR-sequenced: approximately 42 ophthalmopathy, roughly 80 hyperthyroidism and some 17 hyperthyroidism-to-ophthalmopathy patients. To explore V-J signatures that distinguish ophthalmopathy from hyperthyroidism, a discovery set of around 100 patients was enrolled, made up of 43 with ophthalmopathy and some 58 with stable hyperthyroidism. An independent validation cohort was composed of 18 hyperthyroidism patients and some 16 patients who later progressed from hyperthyroidism to ophthalmopathy. In a handful of hyperthyroidism patients, the T-cell repertoire of thyroid tissue was compared with the T-cell repertoire of blood. Once sampling was done, hyperthyroidism patients were given methimazole at a starting dose of 30 mg daily, while ophthalmopathy patients were given high-dose intravenous methylprednisolone. The roughly 90 discovery patients were divided at random into training and test sets in a 7:3 ratio.

Broad study findings and their caveats: No statistical method was used to set the sample size in advance, and the investigators knew which group each participant was assigned to. In cross-validation, the 13-signature model distinguished ophthalmopathy from stable hyperthyroidism with 87.88% sensitivity and about 81% specificity, while in the test set the corresponding values were roughly 80% and 75%. In validation, the model predicted ophthalmopathy progression with 55% to 71% sensitivity and around 72% specificity; roughly 12 predicted patients were CT-confirmed with GO in a median of approximately six months. Most of the expanded thyroid clonotypes with a frequency above 0.001 were also detected in blood, and it was suggested that the thyroid immune response may be reflected by blood repertoires.

The ophthalmopathy patients had moderately to severely active disease, with a Clinical Activity Score of 3 or higher, a NOSPECS grade of 4 or higher, and a disease duration of less than 3 months. Patients were excluded if they had other autoimmune diseases, uncontrolled infections, pregnancy or lactation. Clinical symptoms, serum thyroxine, TRAb, thyroid ultrasound and orbital computed tomography were used for diagnosis. PBMCs were isolated from roughly 10 ml of fresh peripheral blood by Ficoll-Paque density gradient centrifugation. Total RNA was extracted with Trizol reagent and quality-checked on an Agilent 2100 Bioanalyzer. For repertoire sequencing, the TCR beta CDR3 regions were amplified from RNA transcripts. HTBI primers and the Qiagen OneStep RT-PCR kit were used in a first-round RT-PCR, which was followed by a second-round multiplex PCR, size selection and purification. The libraries underwent paired-end sequencing with 100 bp reads on an Illumina HiSeq2000. Turning to the authors' computational methods: Reads were processed with SOAPnuke, discarding reads with adapters, uncalled bases, mean Phred below 15, or no exact constant-primer or identifier match. COPE v1.2.5 was used to merge the high-quality paired reads. Each unique nucleotide sequence was defined as a clonotype, and clonotypes were aligned to IMGT TRB V, D and J references with MiTCR v1.1. The analysis was limited to V-J combinations with a frequency above 0.0001, which together covered 99.2% of the repertoires. A TCR clonal expansion and chaos score per V-J combination was defined as the ratio of F50 clonal expansion to chaos observed in the TCRdist matrix. Welch's t-statistics and random forest were used to reduce the features to about twelve V-J combinations, which were then used as input to a naive Bayes classifier. Thyroid-blood repertoire similarity was quantified with the Morisita-Horn index. The public sequencing data were trimmed at Q25 with fastp and processed into clonotypes with MiXCR by TCRdb, which kept only in-frame beta chains. Rows merge per CDR3 protein into single entries with the most common DNA and genes. What appears here as the V and J calls and clone size reflects TCRdb's work, not the paper's. A total of about 220,000 distinct CDR3 sequences appear in this sample, roughly 21% of them only once. Of the sample, roughly 42% falls within the top ten clones.

This clonotype has at least ten counts. Its antigen is not yet known. No much larger clone exists at a distance of one base, and base qualities are not known. Via the germline V gene (reference sequence), CDR1 is SEHNR and CDR2 FQNEAQ. The junction carries 12 bases between V and J, which are trimmed by 5 bases and 5 bases respectively. Spanning cysteine to phenylalanine, the CDR3 consists of 13 amino acids. Just CDR3 DNA is preserved here, 39 bases in frame from base 1. This TCR derives from a woman aged 45 to 65 with Graves' ophthalmopathy. Donor details come from another sample of the same person, matched by shared clones. The sequencing sample was made of peripheral blood. Recombination connected TRBV7-9 to TRBJ2-5; a tentative D match to TRBD2 spans 6 bases. At the DNA level, the sequence is TGTGCCAGCAGCCTGGGGACTGTCGAGACCCAGTACTTC. Its translation reads: CASSLGTVETQYF.